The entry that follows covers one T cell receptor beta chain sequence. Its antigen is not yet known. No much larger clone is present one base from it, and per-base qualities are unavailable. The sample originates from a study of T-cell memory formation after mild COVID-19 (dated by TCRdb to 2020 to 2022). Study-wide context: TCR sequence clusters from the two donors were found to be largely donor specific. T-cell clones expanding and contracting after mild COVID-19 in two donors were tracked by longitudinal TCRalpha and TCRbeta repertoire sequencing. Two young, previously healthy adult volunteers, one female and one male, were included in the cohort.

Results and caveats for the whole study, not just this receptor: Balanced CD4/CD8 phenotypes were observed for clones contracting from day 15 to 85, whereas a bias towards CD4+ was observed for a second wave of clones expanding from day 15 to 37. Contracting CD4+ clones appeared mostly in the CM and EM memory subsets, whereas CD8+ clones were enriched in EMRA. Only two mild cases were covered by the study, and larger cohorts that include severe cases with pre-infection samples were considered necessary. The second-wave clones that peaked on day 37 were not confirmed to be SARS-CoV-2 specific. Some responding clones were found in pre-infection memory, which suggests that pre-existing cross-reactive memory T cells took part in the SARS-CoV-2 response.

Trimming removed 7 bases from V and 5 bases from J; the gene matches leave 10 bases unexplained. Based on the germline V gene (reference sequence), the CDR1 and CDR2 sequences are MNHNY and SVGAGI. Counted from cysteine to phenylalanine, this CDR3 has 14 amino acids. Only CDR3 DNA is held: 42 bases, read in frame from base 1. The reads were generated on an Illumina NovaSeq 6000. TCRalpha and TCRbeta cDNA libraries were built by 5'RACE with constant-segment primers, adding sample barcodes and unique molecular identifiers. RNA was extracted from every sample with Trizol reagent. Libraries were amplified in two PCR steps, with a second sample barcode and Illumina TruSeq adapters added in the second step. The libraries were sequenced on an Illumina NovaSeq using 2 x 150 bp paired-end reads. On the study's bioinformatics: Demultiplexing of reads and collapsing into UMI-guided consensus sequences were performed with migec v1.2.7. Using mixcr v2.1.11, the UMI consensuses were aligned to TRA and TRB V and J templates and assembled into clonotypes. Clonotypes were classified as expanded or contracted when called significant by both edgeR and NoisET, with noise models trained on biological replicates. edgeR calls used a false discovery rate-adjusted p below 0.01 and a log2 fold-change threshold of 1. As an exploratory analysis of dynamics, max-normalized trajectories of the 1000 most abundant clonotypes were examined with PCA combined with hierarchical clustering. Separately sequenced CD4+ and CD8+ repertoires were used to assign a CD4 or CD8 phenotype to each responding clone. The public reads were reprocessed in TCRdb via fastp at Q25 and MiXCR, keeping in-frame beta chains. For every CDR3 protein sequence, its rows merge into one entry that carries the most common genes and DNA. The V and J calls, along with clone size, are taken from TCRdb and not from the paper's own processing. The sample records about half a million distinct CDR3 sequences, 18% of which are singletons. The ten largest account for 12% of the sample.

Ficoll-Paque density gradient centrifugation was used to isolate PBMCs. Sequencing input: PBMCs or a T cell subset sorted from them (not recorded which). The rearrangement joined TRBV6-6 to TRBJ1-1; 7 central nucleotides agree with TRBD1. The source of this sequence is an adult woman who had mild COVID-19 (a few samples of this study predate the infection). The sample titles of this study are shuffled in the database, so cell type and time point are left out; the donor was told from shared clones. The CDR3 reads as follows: CASTLRGQGTEAFF. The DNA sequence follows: TGTGCCAGCACTCTAAGGGGGCAGGGGACTGAAGCTTTCTTT.